The rows below give T cell receptor beta chains drawn from one sample of a study of shared clonotypes between healthy human individuals. The protocol was immunoSEQ multiplex PCR, while the TCRdb copy is restricted to in-frame clones and leaves out a portion. Among over 1.5 million clones listed, 95% to 99% were seen once. The sequenced sample consisted of naive CD4+ T cells sorted from blood. The receptors here all came from a man under 40 in good health. Each CDR3 is given with its conserved first and last residue. D genes are given only for firm matches. Only some rows state a clone size, as once, few, many or a class for expanded clones.

cdr3_nt	cdr3_aa	d_call	j_call	clone_size	v_call
TGCAGCGGGCAAGAAGGGGGAACTGAAGCTTTCTTT	CSGQEGGTEAFF	.	TRBJ1-1	.	TRBV29-1
TGCGCCAGCAGCTTGGGGACAGGGAAACCAGATACGCAGTATTTT	CASSLGTGKPDTQYF	TRBD1	TRBJ2-3	.	TRBV5-1
TGTGCCAGCAGCAGAAGGAGGCAGGGCCGTGGCACAGATACGCAGTATTTT	CASSRRRQGRGTDTQYF	.	TRBJ2-3	once	TRBV2
TGTGCCAGCAGACCGGGACAGCATCAGCCCCAGCATTTT	CASRPGQHQPQHF	TRBD1	TRBJ1-5	.	TRBV6-5
TGTGCCAGCTCACCACTGGAGAAGGGTGAGCAGTTCTTC	CASSPLEKGEQFF	.	TRBJ2-1	.	TRBV18
TGTGCCAGCAGCTTAGCCTACGGAGGCTACGAGCAGTACTTC	CASSLAYGGYEQYF	.	TRBJ2-7	.	TRBV7-7
TGTGCCTGGAGTGCGGGACTTTATCGGACAGATACGCAGTATTTT	CAWSAGLYRTDTQYF	.	TRBJ2-3	once	TRBV30
TGTGCCAGCAGCTTAGTTGGGCCTGACAGGGGAGGAAGCCACACCATATATTTT	CASSLVGPDRGGSHTIYF	TRBD1	TRBJ1-3	.	TRBV7-6
TGTGCCAGCAGTTTAAGTTGGGAGCTGTTTTTT	CASSLSWELFF	.	TRBJ2-2	.	TRBV28
TGTGCCATCAGTGGAGGGACAGGGAAAAACATTCAGTACTTC	CAISGGTGKNIQYF	TRBD1	TRBJ2-4	.	TRBV10-3
TGTGCCAGCACCACGTTTAAGATTACAGGGTTGGGTGGCTACACCTTC	CASTTFKITGLGGYTF	.	TRBJ1-2	.	TRBV21-1
TGTGCCAGCAGCTCCACTTGGGGCGGTGGTGGCTACACCTTC	CASSSTWGGGGYTF	.	TRBJ1-2	.	TRBV9
TGCGCCAGCAGACGCGACACTAATCAGCCCCAGCATTTT	CASRRDTNQPQHF	.	TRBJ1-5	once	TRBV5-1
TGCAGTGTACGGGTCACAGATACGCAGTATTTT	CSVRVTDTQYF	.	TRBJ2-3	once	TRBV20-1
TGCGCCAGCAGTGAACGGACGGGCAGGCACCTCTACGAGCAGTACTTC	CASSERTGRHLYEQYF	.	TRBJ2-7	.	TRBV10-1
TGTGCCAGCAGTTCCGGGACCGCCAGGAACACTGAAGCTTTCTTT	CASSSGTARNTEAFF	.	TRBJ1-1	.	TRBV27
TGTGCCAGCAGTGAAAAAGGGAAAAGGAGCTCCTACAATGAGCAGTTCTTC	CASSEKGKRSSYNEQFF	.	TRBJ2-1	once	TRBV25-1